The TCR beta chain described here comes from a study of radiotherapy plus CTLA-4 blockade in lung cancer. Germline V gene sequence: CDR1 SGHTA, CDR2 FQGNSA. The CDR3 has 14 amino acids. Deletions cut 5 bases from V and 6 bases from J, with 17 bases between. Assay: immunoSEQ multiplex PCR; the TCRdb copy retains only in-frame clones and omits some. The sample yields some 46,000 clones, around four fifths seen once. The receptor's source is a human donor with non-small cell lung cancer who had stable disease on radiotherapy plus ipilimumab. Sample: peripheral blood, taken from a patient treated with radiotherapy plus ipilimumab. This chain connects TRBV7-2 to TRBJ2-7; D might be TRBD1 (6 bases). CDR3 sequence: CASSPGTPVREQYF. The CDR3 DNA sequence: TGTGCCAGCAGCCCCGGGACACCGGTCCGCGAGCAGTACTTC.